This is a list of T cell receptor beta chains from one sample in a study of shared clonotypes between healthy human individuals. Clones were read by immunoSEQ multiplex PCR, and TCRdb kept only the in-frame ones, dropping some. The table records about 1 million clones, 70% to 80% of them present only once. The sequencing input was memory CD4+ T cells sorted from blood. These receptors were obtained from a man in his late teens or twenties in good health. Each CDR3 is given with its conserved first and last residue. The order of the fields is J gene, D gene, V gene, clone size, CDR3 protein, CDR3 DNA. The D gene is left open where the match is weak. Size values are once, few and many counts, or a class for expanded clones, and some rows have none.

TRBJ2-5	TRBD1	TRBV7-2	NA	CASTPSGTGSETQYF	TGTGCCAGCACCCCCTCGGGGACAGGGTCGGAGACCCAGTACTTC
TRBJ1-2	NA	TRBV6-5	NA	CASSPRGTGYTF	TGTGCCAGCAGTCCTCGGGGTACCGGCTACACCTTC
TRBJ2-1	NA	TRBV30	NA	CAWSVRSGTSNEQFF	TGTGCCTGGAGTGTACGCAGCGGGACATCCAATGAGCAGTTCTTC
TRBJ2-3	TRBD1	TRBV5-1	once	CASSLNRGDTQYF	TGCGCCAGCAGCCTGAACAGGGGCGATACGCAGTATTTT
TRBJ2-5	NA	TRBV21-1	NA	CASSNGLAGASQETQYF	TGTGCCAGCAGCAATGGGCTAGCGGGGGCCTCCCAAGAGACCCAGTACTTC
TRBJ1-2	NA	TRBV5-1	NA	CASSLGQLSVYGYTF	TGCGCCAGCAGCTTGGGGCAGCTATCCGTATATGGCTACACCTTC
TRBJ2-5	NA	TRBV19	NA	CASSIGGFETQYF	TGTGCCAGTAGTATTGGGGGTTTCGAGACCCAGTACTTC
TRBJ2-1	TRBD2	TRBV11-2	NA	CASSFGFAGAYNEQFF	TGTGCCAGCAGCTTCGGTTTCGCGGGAGCCTACAATGAGCAGTTCTTC
TRBJ1-3	NA	TRBV19	few	CASSTTRLSGNTIYF	TGTGCCAGTAGTACCACGAGGCTTTCTGGAAACACCATATATTTT
TRBJ1-3	NA	TRBV4-1	NA	CASSQDSGSSGNTIYF	TGCGCCAGCAGCCAAGATTCGGGGTCCTCTGGAAACACCATATATTTT
TRBJ2-3	NA	TRBV19	NA	CASWGDTQYF	TGTGCCAGTTGGGGGGATACGCAGTATTTT